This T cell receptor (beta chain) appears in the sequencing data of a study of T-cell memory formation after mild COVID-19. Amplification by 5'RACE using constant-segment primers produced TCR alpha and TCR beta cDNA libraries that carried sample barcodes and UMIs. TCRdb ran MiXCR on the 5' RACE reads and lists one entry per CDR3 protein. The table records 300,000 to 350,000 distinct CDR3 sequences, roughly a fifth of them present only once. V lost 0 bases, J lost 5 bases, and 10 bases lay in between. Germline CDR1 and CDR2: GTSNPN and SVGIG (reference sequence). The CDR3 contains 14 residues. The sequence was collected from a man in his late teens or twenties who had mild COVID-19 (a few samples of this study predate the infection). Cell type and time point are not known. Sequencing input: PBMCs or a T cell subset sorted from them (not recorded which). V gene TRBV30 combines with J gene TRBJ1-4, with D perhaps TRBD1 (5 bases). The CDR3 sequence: CAWSVGDSNEKLFF. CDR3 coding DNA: TGTGCCTGGAGTGTGGGGGACTCGAATGAAAAACTGTTTTTT. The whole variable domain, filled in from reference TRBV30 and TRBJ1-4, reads SQTIHQWPATLVQPVGSPLSLECTVEGTSNPNLYWYRQAAGRGLQLLFYSVGIGQISSEVPQNLSASRPQDRQFILSSKKLLLSDSGFYLCAWSVGDSNEKLFFGSGTQLSVL.